The 10 T cell receptor beta chains reported below all come from one sample, sequenced in a study of T cells in Graves' hyperthyroidism and ophthalmopathy. TCR beta CDR3 regions were amplified from RNA. Primed by the HTBI set, a first-round RT-PCR was run on the TCR CDR3. TCRdb redid the calling of the multiplex PCR reads with MiXCR, one entry per CDR3 protein. The sample has approximately 300,000 distinct CDR3 sequences; approximately 17% are singletons. The sequencing input was blood. Receptor source: a woman in her sixties with Graves' ophthalmopathy.

The rearrangement uses TRBV12-3 or TRBV12-4 and TRBJ1-2; 12 nucleotides match TRBD1. The CDR3 runs to 15 residues. V gave up 5 bases and J gave up 3 bases; unmatched junction bases: 4. This CDR3 is CASSRDRGLDYGYTF. The CDR3 DNA reads TGTGCCAGCAGTCGGGACAGGGGGCTGGACTATGGCTACACCTTC.

This chain connects TRBV19 to TRBJ2-1; TRBD2 matches 10 bases. The germline V gene has CDR1 LNHDA and CDR2 SQIVND (reference sequence). CDR3 size: 17 residues. V shed 4 bases, J shed 5 bases, and the junction held 11 bases outside the gene matches. CDR3 loop: CASSTLSRTSGHNEQFF. The CDR3 DNA follows: TGTGCCAGTAGTACCCTATCGAGGACTAGCGGACACAATGAGCAGTTCTTC.

This chain connects TRBV4-3 to TRBJ1-1, with 8 bases matching TRBD1. The CDR3 is 14 residues long. CDR1 is LGHNA and CDR2 is YSLEER in the germline V gene. V lost 0 bases to trimming and J lost 7 bases; unmatched junction nucleotides: 4. The CDR3 protein is CASSQDYRGIEAFF. CDR3 coding DNA: TGCGCCAGCAGCCAAGATTACAGGGGGATTGAAGCTTTCTTT.

This clonotype was found many times. The chain has TRBV7-3 and TRBJ2-7; tentatively, D is TRBD2 (5 bases). V gave up 5 bases and J gave up 5 bases, with 13 bases separating them. CDR3 length: 13 residues. CDR1 is SGHTA and CDR2 is FQGTGA in the germline V gene. CDR3 residues: CASSVFDGNEQYF. CDR3 DNA sequence: TGTGCCAGCAGCGTCTTCGACGGGAACGAGCAGTACTTC.

This clonotype appeared once. CDR3 DNA: TGCAGTGCTAGTTCCGGACTAGCGGGGGGAAACTACAATGAGCAGTTCTTC. Translated: CSASSGLAGGNYNEQFF. This chain links TRBV20-1 with TRBJ2-1, with 14 nucleotides matching TRBD2. CDR3 length equals 17 residues. Trimming cost V 3 bases and J 3 bases; bases outside gene matches: 7. Germline V CDR1 and CDR2: DFQATT, SNEGSKA (reference sequence).

This clonotype showed up many times. The chain employs TRBV11-2 and TRBJ1-6; D unclear. Trimming took 0 bases from V and 7 from J, leaving 7 bases between them. Germline V CDR1 and CDR2: SGHAT, FQNNGV. The CDR3 spans 14 residues. CDR3 protein: CASSLDPGNSPLHF. The CDR3 DNA reads as TGTGCCAGCAGCTTAGATCCTGGGAATTCACCCCTCCACTTT.

The CDR3 protein is CASSPDREKNTEAFF. CDR3 bases: TGTGCCAGTAGTCCGGACAGGGAAAAGAACACTGAAGCTTTCTTT. The gene calls are TRBV19 and TRBJ1-1; 8 bases match TRBD1. From germline, CDR1 is LNHDA and CDR2 SQIVND (reference sequence). This CDR3 region has 15 residues. With 5 bases clipped from V and 1 base from J, the junction kept 6 bases outside the gene matches.

The chain combines TRBV3-1 with TRBJ1-2; D is unresolved. Germline CDR1 is LGHDT and CDR2 is YNNKEL (reference sequence). Trimming left V 1 base short and J 2 bases short, with 11 bases between. The CDR3 consists of 15 residues. CDR3 nucleotides: TGTGCCAGCAGCCAAGGAGCGTACCTAAACTATGGCTACACCTTC. This gives the protein CASSQGAYLNYGYTF.

This clonotype showed up many times. This chain uses TRBV7-2 with TRBJ1-2; 10 bases match TRBD1. The V segment lost 4 bases and the J segment 13 bases; nucleotides outside the gene matches: 3. Germline loops: CDR1 SGHTA, CDR2 FQGNSA. The CDR3 has 11 residues. The CDR3 DNA sequence: TGTGCCAGCAGCTCGGGACAGGGGTTCACCTTC. It is translated as CASSSGQGFTF.

This chain joins TRBV10-1 and TRBJ2-7; D possibly corresponds to TRBD2 (6 bases). Germline values: CDR1 WNHNN, CDR2 SYGVQD (reference sequence). The CDR3 length is 14 residues. Trimming removed 0 bases at V and 3 bases at J, with 9 bases between. The CDR3 nucleotides read TGCGCCAGCAGTGAGTCGGAGACTAGCTACGAGCAGTACTTC. Its translation: CASSESETSYEQYF.